This is a list of T cell receptor beta chains from one sample in a study of CD4 T cells in relation to SARS-CoV-2 and coronaviruses. Sequencing used immunoSEQ multiplex PCR; TCRdb keeps in-frame clones, though not all of them. The profile shows 60,000 to 75,000 clones, approximately 95% of them singletons. Sequenced material: naive CD4+ T cells from PBMCs. Receptor source: a human donor in good health. Each CDR3 is given with its conserved first and last residue. Fields, in order: J gene, D gene, V gene, clone size, CDR3 DNA, CDR3 protein. A D gene is named only where the DNA matches it firmly. Size tells how often a clone was seen (once, few, many) or the class of an expanded clone, and some rows leave it out.

TRBJ1-2	TRBD1	TRBV7-9	.	TGTGCCAGCAGCCTGGGACAGGGCTCTGGCTACACCTTC	CASSLGQGSGYTF
TRBJ2-3	.	TRBV6-5	.	TGTGCCAGCACCCGCGTTGGTAGCACAGATACGCAGTATTTT	CASTRVGSTDTQYF
TRBJ1-2	.	TRBV5-4	once	TGTGCCAGCAGCTTGCCCCCCGCACAGGGCTCTTTGGGATATGGCTACACCTTC	CASSLPPAQGSLGYGYTF
TRBJ1-1	TRBD1	TRBV5-6	.	TGTGCCAGCAGCTCAGTCCTAGACAGGGGGCTGTTCACTGAAGCTTTCTTT	CASSSVLDRGLFTEAFF
TRBJ1-4	TRBD1	TRBV18	once	TGTGCCAGCTCCGAGGCAGGGGGAGAAAAACTGTTTTTT	CASSEAGGEKLFF
TRBJ2-3	TRBD1	TRBV14	.	TGTGCCAGCAGCCAAGCGCCGGGACAGGGCGTCACAGATACGCAGTATTTT	CASSQAPGQGVTDTQYF
TRBJ2-2	TRBD2	TRBV27	.	TGTGCCAGCAGTTCCCTGGCTAGCGGGGAGAACACCGGGGAGCTGTTTTTT	CASSSLASGENTGELFF
TRBJ2-7	.	TRBV5-4	.	TGTGCCAGCAGTCCCGGGGGTATGAGCTCCTACGAGCAGTACTTC	CASSPGGMSSYEQYF
TRBJ1-2	TRBD1	TRBV5-8	.	TGTGCCAGCACCTTCCGCAGGGGGAACTATGGCTACACCTTC	CASTFRRGNYGYTF
TRBJ1-1	.	TRBV24-1	.	TGTGCCACCAGTGACCACGTCTCGGCTGAAGCTTTCTTT	CATSDHVSAEAFF
TRBJ1-1	.	TRBV2	.	TGTGCCAGCAGTGAAGCGGGGGGTGGGAGAACTGAAGCTTTCTTT	CASSEAGGGRTEAFF
TRBJ2-3	TRBD2	TRBV28	.	TGTGCCAGCACGACCAGCGGGAGGGCCCCAGATACGCAGTATTTT	CASTTSGRAPDTQYF
TRBJ1-5	TRBD1	TRBV19	.	TGTGCCAGTAGCGGGACAGGCAATCAGCCCCAGCATTTT	CASSGTGNQPQHF
TRBJ2-5	TRBD2	TRBV5-4	.	TGTGCCAGCAGCCCCGGGACTAGCCAAGAGACCCAGTACTTC	CASSPGTSQETQYF
TRBJ1-5	.	TRBV10-3	.	TGTGCCATCAGTGATCTATTGGGGAGCAATCAGCCCCAGCATTTT	CAISDLLGSNQPQHF
TRBJ2-1	TRBD2	TRBV2	.	TGTGCCATCCCCGGGACTAGCGGGGCCAATGAGCAGTTCTTC	CAIPGTSGANEQFF
TRBJ1-1	TRBD1	TRBV6-5	.	TGTGCCAGCAGTTTGCGGGACAGGGGGCAAACTGAAGCTTTCTTT	CASSLRDRGQTEAFF
TRBJ1-2	.	TRBV30	.	TGTGCCTGGAGTGACAGGGCCCCCTACACCTTC	CAWSDRAPYTF
TRBJ2-2	TRBD2	TRBV29-1	.	TGCAGCGTTGTACGGGGGGGACTTGCTACCGGGGAGCTGTTTTTT	CSVVRGGLATGELFF
TRBJ2-5	TRBD2	TRBV27	.	TGTGCCAGCAGTCGTGCCGGGGGGCAAGAGACCCAGTACTTC	CASSRAGGQETQYF
TRBJ2-7	.	TRBV27	.	TGTGCCAGCAGTACTGGGACGGTCTACGAGCAGTACTTC	CASSTGTVYEQYF
TRBJ2-2	.	TRBV15	.	TGTGCCACCGCTGGTTTTAACACCGGGGAGCTGTTTTTT	CATAGFNTGELFF
TRBJ2-2	.	TRBV7-3	once	TGTGCCAGCAGCCGGACCGGGGAGCTGTTTTTT	CASSRTGELFF
TRBJ2-1	.	TRBV20-1	.	TGCAGTGCATTGTACAATGAGCAGTTCTTC	CSALYNEQFF
TRBJ1-1	.	TRBV6-6	.	TGTGCCAGCAGCCGTCGGACGGTGAACACTGAAGCTTTCTTT	CASSRRTVNTEAFF
TRBJ1-2	.	TRBV6-5	.	TGTGCCAGCAGTTACAACAGGGAGCCCTATGGCTACACCTTC	CASSYNREPYGYTF
TRBJ2-3	TRBD1	TRBV4-1	few	TGCGCCAGCAGCCAGGGACAGGGAGGGACAGATACGCAGTATTTT	CASSQGQGGTDTQYF
TRBJ1-2	.	TRBV11-2	.	TGTGCCAGCAGCTCCCAGGGCTATGGCTACACCTTC	CASSSQGYGYTF
TRBJ2-3	.	TRBV6-4	.	TGTGCCAGCAGCGCCGACAGGTTTAGCACAGATACGCAGTATTTT	CASSADRFSTDTQYF
TRBJ2-3	TRBD2	TRBV5-1	.	TGCGCCAGCAGCCTGGGACTAGCGGGAGAAGGGATGAATACGCAGTATTTT	CASSLGLAGEGMNTQYF
TRBJ2-7	.	TRBV4-2	.	TGTGCCAGCAGCCAAGATTGGGGACCAAGGAGGGGAGAGCAGTACTTC	CASSQDWGPRRGEQYF
TRBJ2-7	.	TRBV28	.	TGTGCCAGCAGGACTACAGGCTCCCTCTCCTACGAGCAGTACTTC	CASRTTGSLSYEQYF
TRBJ1-2	.	TRBV6-1	once	TGTGCCAGCAGTGAACCTGGGGACACGGTGAACTATGGCTACACCTTC	CASSEPGDTVNYGYTF
TRBJ2-2	.	TRBV5-1	.	TGCGCCAGCAGCGCGTTTCAGAACACCGGGGAGCTGTTTTTT	CASSAFQNTGELFF
TRBJ2-6	.	TRBV7-8	.	TGTGCCAGCAGCTGGGGCTCTGGGGCCAACGTCCTGACTTTC	CASSWGSGANVLTF
TRBJ1-5	.	TRBV6-7	.	TGTGCCAGCAGCCGTTGGACAGATCACTATAGCAATCAGCCCCAGCATTTT	CASSRWTDHYSNQPQHF